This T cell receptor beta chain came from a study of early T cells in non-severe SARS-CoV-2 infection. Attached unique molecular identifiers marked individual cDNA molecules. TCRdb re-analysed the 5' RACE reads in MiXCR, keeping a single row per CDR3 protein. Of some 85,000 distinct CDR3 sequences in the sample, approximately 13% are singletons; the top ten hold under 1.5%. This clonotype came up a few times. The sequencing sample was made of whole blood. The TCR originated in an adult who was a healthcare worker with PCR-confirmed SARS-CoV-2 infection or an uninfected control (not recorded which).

The CDR3 region has the DNA TGTGCCAGCAGCTTTCCAGCTAGCTCCTACGAGCAGTACTTC. Amino acids: CASSFPASSYEQYF. The chain couples TRBV7-2 to TRBJ2-7, with D uncertain. The CDR3 loop spans 14 amino acids. CDR1 is SGHTA and CDR2 is FQGNSA in the germline V gene. With 3 bases removed from V and 0 bases from J, the gap between germline ends came to 9 bases.